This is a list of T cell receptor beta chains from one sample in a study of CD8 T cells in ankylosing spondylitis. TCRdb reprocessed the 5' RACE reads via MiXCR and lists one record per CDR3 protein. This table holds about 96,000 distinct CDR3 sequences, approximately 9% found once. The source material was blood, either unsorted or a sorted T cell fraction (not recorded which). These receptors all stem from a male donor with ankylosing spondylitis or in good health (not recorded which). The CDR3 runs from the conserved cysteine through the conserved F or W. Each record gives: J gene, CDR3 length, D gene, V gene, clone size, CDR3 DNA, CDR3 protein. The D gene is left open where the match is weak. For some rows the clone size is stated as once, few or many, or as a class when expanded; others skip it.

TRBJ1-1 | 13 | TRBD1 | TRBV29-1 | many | TGCAGCGTTTCGTCAGGGGGGGATACTGAAGCTTTCTTT | CSVSSGGDTEAFF
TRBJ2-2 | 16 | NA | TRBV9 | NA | TGTGCCAGCAGCGTAGACGGGGGGCTGAACACCGGGGAGCTGTTTTTT | CASSVDGGLNTGELFF
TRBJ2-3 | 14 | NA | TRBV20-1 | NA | TGCAGTTCCCGGCCGAGCGGTAGCACAGATACGCAGTATTTT | CSSRPSGSTDTQYF
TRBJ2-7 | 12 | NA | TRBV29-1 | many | TGCAGCGCACAGGGATTCTCCTACGAGCAGTACTTC | CSAQGFSYEQYF
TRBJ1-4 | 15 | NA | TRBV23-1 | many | TGCGCCAGCAGTCCTCGCGGAGACAGAAATGAAAAACTGTTTTTT | CASSPRGDRNEKLFF
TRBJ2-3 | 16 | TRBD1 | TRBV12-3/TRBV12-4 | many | TGTGCCAGCAGCCGAGGACAGGGGAGTTTCACAGATACGCAGTATTTT | CASSRGQGSFTDTQYF
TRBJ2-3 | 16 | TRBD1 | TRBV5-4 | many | TGTGCCAGCAGCTTGTTGACAGGGGGTATGACAGATACGCAGTATTTT | CASSLLTGGMTDTQYF
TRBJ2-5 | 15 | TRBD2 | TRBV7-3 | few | TGTGCCAGCAGCTTAATGGCGGGGGGCCAAGAGACCCAGTACTTC | CASSLMAGGQETQYF
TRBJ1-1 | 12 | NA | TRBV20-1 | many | TGCAGTGCTAGAGACAGGGTCGCAGGGGCTTTCTTT | CSARDRVAGAFF
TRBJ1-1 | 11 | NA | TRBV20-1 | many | TGCAGTGCTACGGTGAACACTGAAGCTTTCTTT | CSATVNTEAFF
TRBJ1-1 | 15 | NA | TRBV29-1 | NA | TGCAGCGTAAACCGATATGCGTCGGGCAACACTGAAGCTTTCTTT | CSVNRYASGNTEAFF
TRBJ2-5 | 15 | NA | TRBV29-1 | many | TGCAGCGTGACGGACAAAGCGCGGTCCCCAGAGACCCAGTACTTC | CSVTDKARSPETQYF
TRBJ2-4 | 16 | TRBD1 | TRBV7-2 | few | TGTGCCAGCAGCTTCATGGACAGGGAAAGCAAAAACATTCAGTACTTC | CASSFMDRESKNIQYF
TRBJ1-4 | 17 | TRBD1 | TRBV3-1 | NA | TGTGCCACCTCCCAAGCGGGACAGGGTCATGGTAATGAAAAACTGTTTTTT | CATSQAGQGHGNEKLFF
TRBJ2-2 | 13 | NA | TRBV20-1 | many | TGCAGTGCTAGCGCAGGGATGACCGGGGAGCTGTTTTTT | CSASAGMTGELFF
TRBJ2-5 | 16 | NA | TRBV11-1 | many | TGTGCCAGCAGCTTAGGGGTCCGACACTCCCAAGAGACCCAGTACTTC | CASSLGVRHSQETQYF
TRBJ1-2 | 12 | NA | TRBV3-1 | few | TGTGCCAGCAGCCAGGCAGGGGTTGGCTACACCTTC | CASSQAGVGYTF
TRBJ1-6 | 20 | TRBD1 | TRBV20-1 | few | TGCAGTGCTAGAGATCCGGGGCGGACAGGGGGAAGCTCCTATAATTCACCCCTCCACTTT | CSARDPGRTGGSSYNSPLHF
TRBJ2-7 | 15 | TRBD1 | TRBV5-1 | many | TGCGCCAGCAGCTCCGTAGGGACAGGGCTCTACGAGCAGTACTTC | CASSSVGTGLYEQYF
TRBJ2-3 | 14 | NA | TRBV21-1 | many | TGTGCCATCCAAGCGGGGGGGCGGACGGATACGCAGTATTTT | CAIQAGGRTDTQYF
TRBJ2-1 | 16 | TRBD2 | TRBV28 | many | TGTGCCAGCAGTTTATTAGCGGGGGGGCCCTACAATGAGCAGTTCTTC | CASSLLAGGPYNEQFF
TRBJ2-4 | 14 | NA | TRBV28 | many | TGTGCCAGCAGTCCGACCCCCAGTGGGAACATTCAGTACTTC | CASSPTPSGNIQYF
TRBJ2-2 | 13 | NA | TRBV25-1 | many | TGTGCCAGCAGGAGGGTTAGCACCGGGGAGCTGTTTTTT | CASRRVSTGELFF
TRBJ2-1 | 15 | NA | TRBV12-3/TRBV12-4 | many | TGTGCCAGCAGTCCTAGCTATAGCTCCTACAATGAGCAGTTCTTC | CASSPSYSSYNEQFF
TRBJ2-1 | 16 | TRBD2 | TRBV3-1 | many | TGTGCCAGCAGCGGGCAGCGGGGGAGCTCCTACAATGAGCAGTTCTTC | CASSGQRGSSYNEQFF
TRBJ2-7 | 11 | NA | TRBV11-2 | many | TGTGCCAGCAGCTTAATCGACGAGCAGTACTTC | CASSLIDEQYF
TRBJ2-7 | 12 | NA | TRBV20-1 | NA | TGCAGTGCTAGAGAGGACCCCTACGAGCAGTACTTC | CSAREDPYEQYF
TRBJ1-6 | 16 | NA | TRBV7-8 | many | TGTGCCAGCAGCCCCCAGGGGTCGGGCTATAATTCACCCCTCCACTTT | CASSPQGSGYNSPLHF
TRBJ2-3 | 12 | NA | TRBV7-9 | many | TGTGCCAGCAGCTTAACGAGAGATACGCAGTATTTT | CASSLTRDTQYF
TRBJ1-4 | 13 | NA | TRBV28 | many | TGTGCCAGCAGTACTGGACTTAATGAAAAACTGTTTTTT | CASSTGLNEKLFF
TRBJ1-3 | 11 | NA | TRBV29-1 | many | TGCAGCGCTGAAGGAGGAAACACCATATATTTT | CSAEGGNTIYF
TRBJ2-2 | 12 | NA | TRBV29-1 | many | TGCAGCGTTGTGGGGGACACCGGGGAGCTGTTTTTT | CSVVGDTGELFF
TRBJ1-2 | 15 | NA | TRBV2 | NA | TGTGCCAGCAGTGATGATGGGAGATGGGCCTATGGCTACACCTTC | CASSDDGRWAYGYTF
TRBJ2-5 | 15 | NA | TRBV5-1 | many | TGCGCCAGCAGCTTGTTGTCGTACGTACAAGAGACCCAGTACTTC | CASSLLSYVQETQYF
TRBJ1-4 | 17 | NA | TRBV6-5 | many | TGTGCCAGCAGTTACTCGACCCAGGGGTGGGGACGTGAAAAACTGTTTTTT | CASSYSTQGWGREKLFF
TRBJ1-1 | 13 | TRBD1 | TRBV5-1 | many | TGCGCCAGCAGCAAAACAGGGGTGACTGAAGCTTTCTTT | CASSKTGVTEAFF
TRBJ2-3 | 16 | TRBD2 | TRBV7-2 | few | TGTGCCAGCAGTCCTCAGCGGGGGGCTTCCACAGATACGCAGTATTTT | CASSPQRGASTDTQYF
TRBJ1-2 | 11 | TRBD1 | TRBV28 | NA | TGTGCCAGCAGGGGACAGCCCTCCCTCACCTTC | CASRGQPSLTF
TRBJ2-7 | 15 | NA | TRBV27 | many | TGTGCCAGCAGTCCCCGGACTTCCGCTTACTACGAGCAGTACTTC | CASSPRTSAYYEQYF
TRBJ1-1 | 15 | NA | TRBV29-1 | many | TGCAGCGTTGTTTACGGGGGACGGAGGAACACTGAAGCTTTCTTT | CSVVYGGRRNTEAFF
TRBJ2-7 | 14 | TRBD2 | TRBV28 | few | TGTGCCAGCAGTTTACCCGGGGGGGCCCACGAGCAGTACTTC | CASSLPGGAHEQYF
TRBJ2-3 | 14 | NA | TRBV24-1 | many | TGTGCCACCAGTGATCCCACAGGGCCAGATACGCAGTATTTT | CATSDPTGPDTQYF
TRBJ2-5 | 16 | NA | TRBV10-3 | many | TGTGCCATCAGTGGTAGTAGGGGCCAGGCCCAGGGGACCCAGTACTTC | CAISGSRGQAQGTQYF
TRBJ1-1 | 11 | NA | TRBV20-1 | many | TGCAGTGTTCGGGGGCCATCTGAAGCTTTCTTT | CSVRGPSEAFF
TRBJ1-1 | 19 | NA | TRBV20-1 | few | TGCTGGGCTAGAGTGTCGGGTGGGTTACCGGCCCGGCGAAGCACTGAAGCTTTCTTT | CWARVSGGLPARRSTEAFF
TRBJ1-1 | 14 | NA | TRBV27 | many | TGTGCCAGCAGTCCGGGGGCAATGAACACTGAAGCTTTCTTT | CASSPGAMNTEAFF
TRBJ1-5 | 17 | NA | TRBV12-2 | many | TGTGCAAGTCGACTCATTTTGCGGCGGGAGGCCAATCAGCCCCAGCATTTT | CASRLILRREANQPQHF
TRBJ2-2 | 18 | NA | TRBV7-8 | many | TGTGCCAGCAGCCGAAAGTTGGACGCTAGTCCGAGCACCGGGGAGCTGTTTTTT | CASSRKLDASPSTGELFF
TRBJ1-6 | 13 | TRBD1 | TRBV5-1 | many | TGCGCCAGCAGCGCGGACAGGGATTCACCCCTCCACTTT | CASSADRDSPLHF
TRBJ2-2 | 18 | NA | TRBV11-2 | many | TGTGCCAGCAGCTTAGATTCTTTAACTACTGATAACACCGGGGAGCTGTTTTTT | CASSLDSLTTDNTGELFF
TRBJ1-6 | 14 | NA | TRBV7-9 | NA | TGTGCCAGCAGCCCCCCGGTGGATAATTCACCCCTCCACTTT | CASSPPVDNSPLHF